The 21 T cell receptor beta chains listed next were all sequenced from one sample in a study of CD8 T cells in ankylosing spondylitis. TCRdb passed the 5' RACE reads through MiXCR, listing each CDR3 protein once. Among fewer than 400,000 distinct CDR3 sequences, roughly 15% were seen once, and the ten largest hold 1.1%. The sample comprised blood, either unsorted or a sorted T cell fraction (not recorded which). The receptors were sampled from a male donor with ankylosing spondylitis or in good health (not recorded which).

The J gene is TRBJ2-1, the V gene TRBV9; 7 nucleotides agree with TRBD1. The J segment lost 1 base and the V segment lost 3 bases, leaving 10 bases of the junction unmatched. The CDR3 extends over 17 amino acids. CDR1 is SGDLS and CDR2 is YYNGEE in the germline V gene. CDR3 protein: CASSATRTGVSYNEQFF. The CDR3 DNA follows: TGTGCCAGCAGCGCAACTCGTACAGGGGTGTCCTACAATGAGCAGTTCTTC. Combining the CDR3 with reference TRBV9 and TRBJ2-1 gives the whole variable domain DSGVTQTPKHLITATGQRVTLRCSPRSGDLSVYWYQQSLDQGLQFLIQYYNGEERAKGNILERFSAQQFPDLHSELNLSSLELGDSALYFCASSATRTGVSYNEQFFGPGTRLTVL.

This clonotype was observed a handful of times. The rearrangement uses TRBV20-1 and TRBJ2-5, with TRBD1 identical over 9 bases. This CDR3 has 15 residues. V dropped 1 base and J dropped 4; count of bases not matched to a gene: 7. Germline values: CDR1 DFQATT, CDR2 SNEGSKA (reference sequence). CDR3 sequence: CSARGRTGAGETQYF. The CDR3, as DNA: TGCAGTGCTAGAGGCAGGACAGGGGCGGGAGAGACCCAGTACTTC.

The CDR3 sequence is CASSRDRAAEAFF. CDR3 DNA: TGCGCCAGCAGCAGGGACAGGGCCGCTGAAGCTTTCTTT. The chain recombines TRBV5-1 with TRBJ1-1, with 9 nucleotides matching TRBD1. The germline CDR1 and CDR2 sequences are SGHRS and YFSETQ. The CDR3 is made up of 13 amino acids. J lost 6 bases, V lost 4 bases, and 4 bases had no gene match. Drawing the rest from reference TRBV5-1 and TRBJ1-1, the complete variable domain is KAGVTQTPRYLIKTRGQQVTLSCSPISGHRSVSWYQQTPGQGLQFLFEYFSETQRNKGNFPGRFSGRQFSNSRSEMNVSTLELGDSALYLCASSRDRAAEAFFGQGTRLTVV.

The gene calls are TRBV5-1 and TRBJ2-4; D possibly uses TRBD1 or TRBD2 (5 bases each). This CDR3 spans 14 amino acids. Germline CDR1 and CDR2: SGHRS and YFSETQ. Between the trimmed V and J ends, which lost 3 bases and 8 bases, there was a span of 15 bases. CDR3: CASSWGARGDIQYF. In DNA form, the CDR3 reads TGCGCCAGCAGCTGGGGAGCGAGGGGAGACATTCAGTACTTC.

The chain recombines TRBV6-2 or TRBV6-3 with TRBJ1-1, with D unresolved. The V end was cut by 2 bases, the J end by 6 bases, with 13 bases between. The CDR3 covers 14 residues. CDR1 and CDR2 (germline): MNHEY, SVGEGT. CDR3: CASSYLVGISEAFF. The CDR3 DNA is TGTGCCAGCAGTTACCTCGTGGGCATCTCTGAAGCTTTCTTT.

In its sample, this clonotype was seen a few times. The gene calls are TRBV20-1 and TRBJ1-2; possibly TRBD1 for D (6 bases). V gave up 6 bases and J gave up 0 bases, with 11 bases separating them. Germline V gene lookup returns CDR1 DFQATT and CDR2 SNEGSKA (reference sequence). CDR3 length: 13 residues. This chain's CDR3 is CSAGAQANYGYTF. In DNA, the CDR3 is TGCAGTGCGGGGGCACAGGCTAACTATGGCTACACCTTC.

In its sample, this clonotype was seen a few times. V gene TRBV2 combines with J gene TRBJ2-2; 7 bases agree with TRBD2. The V gene's germline CDR1 is SNHLY and CDR2 FYNNEI. Trimming took 2 bases from V and 6 from J; bases not matched to a gene: 3. This CDR3 contains 14 residues. The CDR3 protein is CASSEQLAPGELFF. The CDR3 nucleotides are TGTGCCAGCAGTGAACAACTAGCGCCCGGGGAGCTGTTTTTT.

This clonotype was picked up many times. The chain joins TRBV5-1 to TRBJ1-4; D uncertain. Germline V gene lookup returns CDR1 SGHRS and CDR2 YFSETQ. V lost 0 bases and J 8 bases, leaving 11 bases between the germline ends. CDR3 length equals 14 residues. The CDR3 coding sequence is TGCGCCAGCAGCTTGGAAGGGATTGAGGAAAAACTGTTTTTT. It encodes CASSLEGIEEKLFF. Based on the CDR3 plus reference TRBV5-1 and TRBJ1-4, the full variable domain is KAGVTQTPRYLIKTRGQQVTLSCSPISGHRSVSWYQQTPGQGLQFLFEYFSETQRNKGNFPGRFSGRQFSNSRSEMNVSTLELGDSALYLCASSLEGIEEKLFFGSGTQLSVL.

Ten or more counts support this clonotype. The chain carries TRBV27 and TRBJ1-2; TRBD1 might be the D (5 bases). The V end lost 8 bases, the J end lost 1 base, and 17 bases lay between the germline ends. From germline, CDR1 is MNHEY and CDR2 SMNVEV (reference sequence). The CDR3 totals 15 residues. CDR3 amino acids: CASGAGQVINYGYTF. The CDR3 DNA follows: TGTGCCAGCGGTGCAGGGCAGGTGATTAACTATGGCTACACCTTC.

This clonotype was seen repeatedly, ten times or more. The chain has TRBV7-2 and TRBJ2-3, with a weak D call TRBD1 (5 bases). Germline V lookup: CDR1 SGHTA, CDR2 FQGNSA. The germline V and J ends were trimmed by 6 bases and 6 bases, with 16 bases remaining between them. CDR3 length: 14 residues. This chain's CDR3 is CASRTGQPGDTQYF. The CDR3 nucleotides are TGTGCCAGCAGGACCGGACAACCTGGGGATACGCAGTATTTT. The full variable domain, with the rest looked up from reference TRBV7-2 and TRBJ2-3, is GAGVSQSPSNKVTEKGKDVELRCDPISGHTALYWYRQSLGQGLEFLIYFQGNSAPDKSGLPSDRFSAERTGGSVSTLTIQRTQQEDSAVYLCASRTGQPGDTQYFGPGTRLTVL.

The genes are TRBV20-1 and TRBJ2-1, with 8 bases that match TRBD2. Germline CDR1 and CDR2: DFQATT and SNEGSKA (reference sequence). The CDR3 is 15 residues long. V dropped 5 bases and J dropped 2; count of bases not matched to a gene: 8. The CDR3, as DNA: TGCAGTGCTGACCCGGGACTAGGGCCCTACAATGAGCAGTTCTTC. Translated: CSADPGLGPYNEQFF.

A single count supports this clonotype. The V call is TRBV12-3 or TRBV12-4, the J call TRBJ2-1; D might be TRBD1 or TRBD2, each matching 5 bases. This CDR3 comprises 16 residues. V shed 8 bases and J shed 0 bases, with 17 bases lying between them. The CDR3 sequence: CASQRGPGTSYNEQFF. For the CDR3, the DNA is TGTGCCAGCCAGAGGGGCCCGGGCACCTCCTACAATGAGCAGTTCTTC.

The chain carries TRBV7-8 and TRBJ2-7, with D possibly matching TRBD2 (6 bases). Trimming pared 5 bases from V and 0 bases from J, leaving 23 bases between. CDR1 SGHVS and CDR2 FQNEAQ come from the germline V gene. This CDR3 region has 18 residues. CDR3: CASSRRDASVFSSYEQYF. CDR3 nucleotide sequence: TGTGCCAGCAGCCGTCGCGACGCTAGCGTTTTCAGCTCCTACGAGCAGTACTTC.

The gene calls are TRBV24-1 and TRBJ2-1, with 7 bases matching TRBD1. CDR1 is KGHDR, CDR2 SFDVKD, per germline. This CDR3 has 16 amino acids. V was pared by 4 bases and J by 4 bases, with 9 bases of the junction left unmatched. CDR3 nucleotide sequence: TGTGCCACCAGTGACCCCGTGAAGGGGGCTTACAATGAGCAGTTCTTC. It yields the protein CATSDPVKGAYNEQFF.

This clonotype came up a few times. The CDR3 here is CASSLVGGHHGYTF. In nucleotides, the CDR3 is TGCGCCAGCAGCTTGGTCGGCGGGCACCATGGCTACACCTTC. The gene calls are TRBV5-1 and TRBJ1-2; no clear D gene. This CDR3 contains 14 residues. CDR1 is SGHRS, CDR2 YFSETQ, per germline. The ends were cut back, 0 bases at V and 6 bases at J, with 12 bases in the middle.

This clonotype has a handful of counts. CDR3 loop: CASSPNSGPGTIDTF. The CDR3 DNA reads as TGTGCCAGCTCACCGAACTCGGGGCCCGGGACAATTGACACCTTC. This chain links TRBV18 with TRBJ1-2, with D possibly TRBD1 on 6 matching bases. V shed 3 bases and J shed 12 bases, with 23 bases lying between them. The CDR3 length is 15 residues. Germline loops: CDR1 KGHSH, CDR2 LQKENI.

The chain carries TRBV2 and TRBJ2-2; D is ambiguous. The V gene's germline CDR1 is SNHLY and CDR2 FYNNEI. The length of the CDR3 is 15 residues. Trimming removed 4 bases at V and 3 bases at J, with 12 bases between. The CDR3 region is CASSVKGIYTGELFF. CDR3 in DNA: TGTGCCAGCAGTGTGAAAGGCATCTACACCGGGGAGCTGTTTTTT.

This chain uses TRBV14 with TRBJ2-5; either TRBD1 or TRBD2 may supply D (5 bases each). Germline assignment: CDR1 SGHDN and CDR2 FVKESK. V was shortened by 0 bases and J by 7 bases, with 15 bases between the two germline ends. The CDR3 covers 15 residues. CDR3 residues: CASSQESWVGGTQYF. CDR3 DNA sequence: TGTGCCAGCAGCCAAGAATCATGGGTTGGGGGGACCCAGTACTTC.

This clonotype occurred a few times. The CDR3 loop is CSARGLDRYEQYF. The CDR3 nucleotides read TGCAGTGCTAGAGGCCTCGACCGGTACGAGCAGTACTTC. The V and J genes are TRBV20-1 and TRBJ2-7; D gene ambiguous. This CDR3 contains 13 residues. CDR1 and CDR2 from the germline V gene are DFQATT and SNEGSKA (reference sequence). Trimming took off 1 base at V and 4 bases at J, with 11 bases between the two ends.

This clonotype was found a few times. This rearrangement joins TRBV20-1 to TRBJ2-7; 7 bases line up with TRBD1. Losses at the gene ends were 5 bases for V and 1 base for J; bases not matched to a gene: 5. Germline V lookup: CDR1 DFQATT, CDR2 SNEGSKA (reference sequence). The CDR3 sequence is 13 residues long. The CDR3 sequence: CSAERQGSYEQYF. The CDR3 nucleotides read TGCAGTGCTGAAAGACAGGGATCCTACGAGCAGTACTTC.

The V call is TRBV29-1, the J call TRBJ2-2; 8 bases fit TRBD2. V dropped 5 bases and J dropped 7; count of bases not matched to a gene: 3. The CDR3 covers 12 residues. Germline CDR1 reads SQVTM; CDR2 reads ANQGSEA. The CDR3 nucleotides are TGCAGCGTTCGGCGGGAGGTCGGGGAGCTGTTTTTT. It specifies CSVRREVGELFF.